Listed below are T cell receptor beta chains from one sample, sequenced in a study of blood T cell repertoires in COVID-19. This table comes from immunoSEQ multiplex PCR, and its TCRdb copy is limited to in-frame clones, with some not included. The sample has more than 85,000 clones, just under 95% seen once. Specimen: peripheral blood. Every receptor here comes from a woman aged 50 to 60 with COVID-19, enrolled during active disease. Both conserved end residues are part of each CDR3. A D gene is named only where the DNA matches it firmly. Clone size appears in some rows only: once, few, many, or a class for an expanded clone.

D	V	size	J	CDR3	DNA
.	TRBV28	.	TRBJ2-7	CASSFGGVAYEQYF	TGTGCCAGCAGTTTCGGGGGAGTTGCCTACGAGCAGTACTTC
.	TRBV10-2	once	TRBJ1-2	CASSDTGTYGYTF	TGCGCCAGCAGTGACACAGGTACCTATGGCTACACCTTC
.	TRBV18	.	TRBJ1-5	CASSLSDRRYNQPQHF	TGTGCCAGCTCACTTTCCGACAGGCGATACAATCAGCCCCAGCATTTT
.	TRBV24-1	.	TRBJ2-7	CAHGSGGTSYEQYF	TGTGCCCACGGGTCAGGGGGGACCTCCTACGAGCAGTACTTC
.	TRBV7-9	.	TRBJ1-5	CASSPGRRDQPQHF	TGTGCCAGCAGCCCGGGACGGAGGGATCAGCCCCAGCATTTT
TRBD2	TRBV19	.	TRBJ2-2	CASRLQATGTSGGRTGELFF	TGTGCCAGTAGGTTACAGGCTACTGGGACTAGCGGGGGTAGAACCGGGGAGCTGTTTTTT
.	TRBV19	.	TRBJ1-2	CASSPQVQGYYGYTF	TGTGCCAGTAGCCCGCAGGTCCAGGGATACTATGGCTACACCTTC
.	TRBV2	.	TRBJ2-5	CASRAMRGGDETQYF	TGTGCCAGCAGGGCGATGAGGGGGGGCGATGAGACCCAGTACTTC
.	TRBV9	.	TRBJ2-2	CASSVDLAGELFF	TGTGCCAGCAGCGTAGATCTAGCAGGGGAGCTGTTTTTT
.	TRBV6-2/TRBV6-3	.	TRBJ1-3	CASSYRSLTASGNTIYF	TGTGCCAGCAGTTACCGGAGCTTGACAGCTTCTGGAAACACCATATATTTT
.	TRBV7-9	.	TRBJ1-1	CASSALEGSNTEAFF	TGTGCCAGCAGCGCCCTGGAGGGATCGAACACTGAAGCTTTCTTT
.	TRBV5-8	.	TRBJ2-5	CASSPELNIETQYF	TGTGCCAGCAGCCCCGAACTAAATATCGAGACCCAGTACTTC
TRBD1	TRBV19	.	TRBJ2-1	CASTWTGYNEQFF	TGTGCCAGTACATGGACAGGGTACAATGAGCAGTTCTTC
TRBD1	TRBV25-1	.	TRBJ1-6	CASSESGGKNSPLHF	TGTGCCAGCAGTGAATCAGGGGGCAAGAATTCACCCCTCCACTTT
TRBD1	TRBV6-5	.	TRBJ1-2	CASSYSGQGVFYGYTF	TGTGCCAGCAGTTACTCCGGACAGGGGGTTTTCTATGGCTACACCTTC
TRBD1	TRBV11-2	.	TRBJ1-3	CASGTGSGNTIYF	TGTGCCAGCGGGACAGGGTCTGGAAACACCATATATTTT
TRBD1	TRBV27	.	TRBJ1-5	CASSFSGTGNQPQHF	TGTGCCAGCAGTTTCTCCGGGACAGGCAATCAGCCCCAGCATTTT
TRBD2	TRBV4-3	.	TRBJ2-1	CASSQVPAGSWNEQFF	TGCGCCAGCAGCCAAGTGCCAGCGGGGTCGTGGAATGAGCAGTTCTTC
TRBD1	TRBV13	few	TRBJ2-2	CASSFRTGGPGELFF	TGTGCCAGCAGCTTTAGGACAGGGGGCCCCGGGGAGCTGTTTTTT
.	TRBV7-7	.	TRBJ1-5	CASSQGSNQPQHF	TGTGCCAGCAGCCAGGGTAGCAATCAGCCCCAGCATTTT
.	TRBV4-1	.	TRBJ2-2	CASSRPLVRTGELFF	TGCGCCAGCAGCCGCCCATTGGTTCGGACCGGGGAGCTGTTTTTT
.	TRBV19	.	TRBJ1-1	CASSSPGATEAFF	TGTGCCAGTAGTTCCCCAGGGGCCACTGAAGCTTTCTTT
.	TRBV5-6	.	TRBJ2-7	CASSQPLGRGTYEQYF	TGTGCCAGCAGCCAACCACTTGGGCGGGGAACCTACGAGCAGTACTTC
TRBD1	TRBV30	.	TRBJ1-3	CAWTPTGAGNTIYF	TGTGCCTGGACCCCGACAGGGGCTGGAAACACCATATATTTT
.	TRBV18	.	TRBJ1-1	CASSPRAGKMNTEAFF	TGTGCCAGCTCACCGAGGGCCGGGAAAATGAACACTGAAGCTTTCTTT
.	TRBV28	.	TRBJ2-7	CASSLGAYEQYF	TGTGCCAGCAGTTTGGGAGCCTACGAGCAGTACTTC
.	TRBV6-2/TRBV6-3	.	TRBJ1-2	CASSYLRIYGYTF	TGTGCCAGCAGTTACCTCAGGATCTATGGCTACACCTTC
TRBD2	TRBV7-6	.	TRBJ2-3	CASSPMGSGGTDTQYF	TGTGCCAGCAGCCCCATGGGTAGCGGGGGGACAGATACGCAGTATTTT
.	TRBV5-1	.	TRBJ2-3	CASSLMEALEAPDTQYF	TGCGCCAGCAGCTTGATGGAGGCCCTTGAGGCACCAGATACGCAGTATTTT
.	TRBV7-2	.	TRBJ1-2	CASSLDSFNYGYTF	TGTGCCAGCAGCTTAGACAGCTTTAACTATGGCTACACCTTC
.	TRBV5-4	.	TRBJ1-5	CASSLEIGAGDQPQHF	TGTGCCAGCAGCTTGGAGATCGGGGCGGGGGATCAGCCCCAGCATTTT
TRBD1	TRBV14	.	TRBJ2-5	CASSQGRRQGAMETQYF	TGTGCCAGCAGCCAAGGCCGTAGACAGGGGGCTATGGAGACCCAGTACTTC
TRBD1	TRBV2	.	TRBJ1-6	CASSERTGGSSPLHF	TGTGCCAGCAGTGAACGGACAGGGGGGTCTTCACCCCTCCACTTT
.	TRBV11-2	.	TRBJ2-2	CASSSTGTRGGELFF	TGTGCCAGCAGCTCAACCGGGACAAGGGGCGGGGAGCTGTTTTTT
.	TRBV7-6	.	TRBJ1-5	CASSLEGRLSNQPQHF	TGTGCCAGCAGCTTAGAGGGGCGACTTAGCAATCAGCCCCAGCATTTT
TRBD1	TRBV30	.	TRBJ1-6	CAWSVGQGYNSPLHF	TGTGCCTGGAGTGTTGGACAGGGGTATAATTCACCCCTCCACTTT
TRBD1	TRBV18	.	TRBJ1-6	CASSPTGGAFSYSPLHF	TGTGCCAGCTCGCCGACAGGGGGCGCATTCTCCTACTCACCCCTCCACTTT
TRBD1	TRBV5-5	.	TRBJ2-5	CASRRDRGIGETQYF	TGTGCCAGCAGGCGGGACAGGGGTATCGGAGAGACCCAGTACTTC
.	TRBV5-1	.	TRBJ1-5	CASSLSQNQPQHF	TGCGCCAGCAGCTTGTCACAGAATCAGCCCCAGCATTTT
TRBD1	TRBV18	.	TRBJ2-3	CASSLRQGMADTQYF	TGTGCCAGCTCATTACGACAGGGGATGGCAGATACGCAGTATTTT
TRBD2	TRBV3-1/TRBV3-2	once	TRBJ2-3	CASSGRGTRPPDTQYF	TGTGCCAGCAGCGGACGCGGGACTAGACCCCCAGATACGCAGTATTTT
TRBD1	TRBV6-5	.	TRBJ1-1	CASRIDRGTEAFF	TGTGCCAGTCGGATCGACAGGGGCACTGAAGCTTTCTTT
TRBD1	TRBV30	.	TRBJ1-6	CAWRTGNSPLHF	TGTGCCTGGAGGACAGGGAATTCACCCCTCCACTTT
.	TRBV7-9	once	TRBJ2-7	CASTPGGTNYEQYF	TGTGCCAGCACCCCCGGGGGTACCAACTACGAGCAGTACTTC
TRBD2	TRBV7-2	.	TRBJ2-3	CASSLLGRGITDTQYF	TGTGCCAGCAGCTTATTGGGGCGGGGGATCACAGATACGCAGTATTTT
.	TRBV6-5	once	TRBJ1-6	CASRERGVYNSPLHF	TGTGCCAGTCGGGAACGTGGGGTTTATAATTCACCCCTCCACTTT